This TCR beta chain was captured by sequencing in a study of identical twins. Overall study findings and caveats: The study found weaker excess twin sharing in beta out-of-frame sequences.

From the 5' RACE reads, TCRdb called clonotypes with MiXCR, one entry per CDR3 protein. The table lists approximately 240,000 distinct CDR3 sequences, 11% to 15% of them singletons, with approximately 8.2% in the top ten. This clonotype has more than one count but fewer than ten. Its matching antigen is unknown. Germline V gives CDR1 DFQATT, CDR2 SNEGSKA (reference sequence). V lost 3 bases to trimming and J lost 5 bases, with 5 bases between them. The CDR3 runs to 11 residues. The chain combines TRBV20-1 with TRBJ2-1; D unresolved. The receptor was isolated from a woman under 30 in good health. The specimen sequenced was memory (CD45RO+) T cells sorted from blood. The CDR3 region is CSARADNEQFF. The CDR3 DNA follows: TGCAGTGCTAGGGCGGACAATGAGCAGTTCTTC.